The clone carrying this TCR beta chain was counted ten times or more. The CDR3 totals 14 residues. CDR1 is DFQATT and CDR2 is SNEGSKA in the germline V gene (reference sequence). Trimming shortened V by 0 bases and J by 7 bases, and 16 bases separated the two germline ends. The sample comes from a study of T cells in Graves' hyperthyroidism and ophthalmopathy. Using RNA transcripts as the source, TCR beta CDR3 regions were amplified. HTBI primers drove first-round RT-PCR of the TCR CDR3. TCRdb called the multiplex PCR reads again in MiXCR, with one record for every CDR3 protein. Among 490,000 or so distinct CDR3 sequences, around 50% were seen once, and the ten largest hold about two fifths.

The sequence came from an adult woman with Graves' disease, either hyperthyroidism or ophthalmopathy (not recorded which). The sequencing input was peripheral blood or thyroid tissue (not recorded which). This chain uses TRBV20-1 with TRBJ2-7; D remains unclear. This chain's CDR3 is CSARDYDTPREQYF. In nucleotides, the CDR3 is TGCAGTGCTAGAGATTACGACACCCCGAGGGAGCAGTACTTC.